This TCR beta chain was retrieved from a study of graft-versus-host responses after intestinal transplantation (dated by TCRdb to about 2021). General notes on the study: The transplants that recipients got were multivisceral, liver-intestinal, or isolated intestinal. Every recipient was given anti-thymocyte globulin induction, then maintenance tacrolimus and steroids for roughly 3 years. Samples from a few later patients were sequenced in-house on an Illumina MiSeq with MiXCR processing rather than by the commercial service. After intestinal transplantation, graft-versus-host and host-versus-graft alloreactive T cell clones in the graft, circulation and bone marrow were tracked using bulk TCR-beta CDR3 sequencing. The cohort enrolled approximately 24 intestinal transplant recipients, one of whom was a retransplant, and a few patients without pretransplant specimens were excluded. Alloreactive clones were identified by sequencing pre-transplant mixed lymphocyte reaction products and comparing them with unstimulated pre-transplant donor and recipient T cells. A peak of at least 4% donor T cells among recipient peripheral blood mononuclear cells was the definition used for donor T cell macrochimerism. The paper as a whole reports these results and caveats: In the allografts of patients with donor T cell macrochimerism, GvH to HvG T cell clonal ratios were high. Early after transplant, declines in HvG clones were associated with peak levels of circulating GvH clones. GvH clones turned up in recipient bone marrow, with some appearing earlier in ileal mucosa or blood, a pattern consistent with an intestinal mucosal origin. The relatively low number and heterogeneity of intestinal transplant patients limited the conclusions.

As regards this clone: Its antigen remains unidentified. No quality values exist for individual bases; no much larger clone is one base distant.

From the cysteine through the phenylalanine, the CDR3 covers 15 amino acids. The kept DNA is CDR3 alone, 45 bases in frame from the first base. Based on the germline V gene, the CDR1 and CDR2 sequences are ENHRY and SYGVKD. After removal of 6 bases from V and 5 bases from J, the junction retains 8 bases not matched to a gene. The time point label for this specimen denotes: cells obtained before transplantation from donor or recipient. CD3+CD4+ and CD3+CD8+ populations were FACS-sorted from unstimulated pre-transplant donor and recipient cells taken from spleen or lymph nodes. The library was prepared using the immunoSEQ multiplex PCR assay. For most patients, genomic DNA was isolated with the Qiagen DNeasy Blood and Tissue Kit and sent frozen to Adaptive Biotechnologies for TCR sequencing. Adaptive Biotechnologies carried out high-throughput TCR-beta CDR3 sequencing of genomic DNA for most patients. In the authors' own workflow: Adaptive's ImmunoSEQ software supplied the TCR sequencing data for 15 to 20 patients, while MiXCR and VDJtools were used to process a few other patients. To correct CD4 versus CD8 sorting errors, sequences present in both subsets at a frequency ratio below 5:1 were removed. CDR3 nucleotide sequences shared between donor and recipient were removed because the origin of such sequences could not be assigned. To be classed as alloreactive, a clone needed at least 2-fold expansion over unstimulated cells and a minimum CFSE-low frequency of 0.002% (template counts) or 0.001% (read counts). Mappable clones were those detected in sequenced pre-transplant spleen, lymph node, or MLR CFSE-low populations of the donor or recipient. The cumulative frequency of alloreactive clones was calculated as a percentage of all sequences, weighted by copy number. Not all clones reach the TCRdb copy of this immuneACCESS table, which keeps in-frame sequences only. Checked studies attribute under half of the gap to unresolved V genes and leave the rest unexplained. That table gives V, J and clone size, and the DNA gave D and trimming. Within this sample are about 70,000 clones, with around 90% of them counted one time only. 1.3% of the sample lies in the top ten.

This specimen was unstimulated CD8+ T cells sorted from spleen or lymph node cells, taken before intestinal transplant. The receptor's source is a human donor who received an intestinal transplant. The rearranged chain carries TRBV10-3 and TRBJ2-2, and 8 junction bases match TRBD1. The DNA is as follows: TGTGCCATCAGAGGGGACAGGTCCGTAACCGGGGAGCTGTTTTTT. Translated, it reads CAIRGDRSVTGELFF.